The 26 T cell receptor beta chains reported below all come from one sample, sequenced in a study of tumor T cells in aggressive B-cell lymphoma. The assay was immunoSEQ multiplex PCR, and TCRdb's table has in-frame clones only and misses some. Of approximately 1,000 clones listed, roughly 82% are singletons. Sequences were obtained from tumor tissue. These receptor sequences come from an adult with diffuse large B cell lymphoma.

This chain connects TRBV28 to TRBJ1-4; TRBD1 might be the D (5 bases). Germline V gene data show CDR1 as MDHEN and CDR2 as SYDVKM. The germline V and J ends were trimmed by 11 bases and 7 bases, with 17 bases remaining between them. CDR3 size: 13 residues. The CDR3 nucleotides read TGTGCCTCATCCGGAGGGGTGGGTGAAAAACTGTTTTTT. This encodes CASSGGVGEKLFF.

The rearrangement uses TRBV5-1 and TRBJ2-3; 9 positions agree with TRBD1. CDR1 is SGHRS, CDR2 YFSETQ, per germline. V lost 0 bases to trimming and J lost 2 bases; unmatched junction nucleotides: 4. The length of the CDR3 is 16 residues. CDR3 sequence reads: CASSLVRDRDTDTQYF. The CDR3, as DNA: TGCGCCAGCAGCTTGGTCAGGGACAGGGACACAGATACGCAGTATTTT.

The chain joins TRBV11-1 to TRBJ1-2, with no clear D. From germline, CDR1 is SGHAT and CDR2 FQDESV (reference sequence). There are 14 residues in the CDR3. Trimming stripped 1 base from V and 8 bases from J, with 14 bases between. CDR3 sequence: CASSLDGISGGYTF. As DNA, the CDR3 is TGTGCCAGCAGCTTAGACGGGATCTCCGGGGGCTACACCTTC.

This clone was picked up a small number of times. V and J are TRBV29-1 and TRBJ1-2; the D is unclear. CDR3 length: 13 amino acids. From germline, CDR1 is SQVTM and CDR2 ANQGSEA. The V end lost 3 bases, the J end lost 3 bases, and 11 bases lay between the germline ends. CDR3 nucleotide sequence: TGCAGCGTTGAGGCCTTGAGCGACTATGGCTACACCTTC. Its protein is CSVEALSDYGYTF.

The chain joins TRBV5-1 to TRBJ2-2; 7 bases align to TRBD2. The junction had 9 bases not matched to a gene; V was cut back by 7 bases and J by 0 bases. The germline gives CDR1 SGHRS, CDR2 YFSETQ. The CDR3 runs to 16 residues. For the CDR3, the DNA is TGCGCCAGCTTGGCCGGGGGGACTTCGAACACCGGGGAGCTGTTTTTT. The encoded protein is CASLAGGTSNTGELFF.

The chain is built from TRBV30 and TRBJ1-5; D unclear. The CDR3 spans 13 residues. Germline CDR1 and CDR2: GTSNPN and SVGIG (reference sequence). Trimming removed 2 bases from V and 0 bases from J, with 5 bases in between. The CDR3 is CAWSQDSNQPQHF. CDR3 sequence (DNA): TGTGCCTGGAGTCAGGATAGCAATCAGCCCCAGCATTTT.

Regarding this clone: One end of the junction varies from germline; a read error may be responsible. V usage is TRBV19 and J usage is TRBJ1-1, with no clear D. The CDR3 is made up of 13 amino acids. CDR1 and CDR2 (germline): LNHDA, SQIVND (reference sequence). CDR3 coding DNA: TGTGCCAGTAGAATAGGGCGGTATGCTGAAGCTTTCTTT. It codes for CASRIGRYAEAFF.

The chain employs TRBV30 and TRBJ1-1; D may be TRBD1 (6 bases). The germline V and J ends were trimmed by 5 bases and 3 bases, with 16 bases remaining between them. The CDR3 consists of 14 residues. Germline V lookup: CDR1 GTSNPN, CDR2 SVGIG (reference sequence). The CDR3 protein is CAWEPDRWDTEAFF. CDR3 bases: TGTGCCTGGGAACCAGACAGGTGGGACACTGAAGCTTTCTTT.

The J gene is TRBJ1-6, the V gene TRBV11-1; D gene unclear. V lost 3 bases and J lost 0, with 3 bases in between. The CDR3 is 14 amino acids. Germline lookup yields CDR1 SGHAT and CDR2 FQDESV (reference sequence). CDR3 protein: CASSFNSYNSPLHF. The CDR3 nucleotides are TGTGCCAGCAGCTTCAACTCCTATAATTCACCCCTCCACTTT.

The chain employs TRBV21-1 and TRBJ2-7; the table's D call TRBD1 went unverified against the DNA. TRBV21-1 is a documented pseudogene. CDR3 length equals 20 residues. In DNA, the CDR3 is TGTGCCAGCAGTCTCCCCTTAGTAGACAGGGGGAACCTAGAGAAATACGAGCAGTACTTC. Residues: CASSLPLVDRGNLEKYEQYF.

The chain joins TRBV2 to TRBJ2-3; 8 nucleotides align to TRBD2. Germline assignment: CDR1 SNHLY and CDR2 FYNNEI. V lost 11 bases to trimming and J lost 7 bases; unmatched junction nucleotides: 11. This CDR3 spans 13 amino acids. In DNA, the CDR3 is TGTGCCCTCATAACCAGGACTAGCAATACGCAGTATTTT. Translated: CALITRTSNTQYF. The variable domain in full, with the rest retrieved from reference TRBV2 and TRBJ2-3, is EPEVTQTPSHQVTQMGQEVILRCVPISNHLYFYWYRQILGQKVEFLVSFYNNEISEKSEIFDDQFSVERPDGSNFTLKIRSTKLEDSAMYFCALITRTSNTQYFGPGTRLTVL.

CDR3 nucleotide sequence: TGCGCCAGCAGCCACGACTCCCCTGGAGAGACCCAGTACTTC. Its translation is CASSHDSPGETQYF. The chain recombines TRBV5-1 with TRBJ2-5; D not certain. The CDR3 spans 14 residues. Germline values: CDR1 SGHRS, CDR2 YFSETQ. Between the trimmed V and J ends, which lost 4 bases and 4 bases, there was a span of 14 bases. Based on the CDR3 plus reference TRBV5-1 and TRBJ2-5, the full variable domain is KAGVTQTPRYLIKTRGQQVTLSCSPISGHRSVSWYQQTPGQGLQFLFEYFSETQRNKGNFPGRFSGRQFSNSRSEMNVSTLELGDSALYLCASSHDSPGETQYFGPGTRLLVL.

This CDR3 reads CASSLHPGGAYEQYF. CDR3 coding DNA: TGTGCCAGCAGCTTACACCCGGGGGGCGCCTACGAGCAGTACTTC. The chain recombines TRBV7-6 with TRBJ2-5, with D possibly matching TRBD2 (7 bases). The J call is uncertain, as TRBJ2-7 better fits the DNA end. The germline gives CDR1 SGHVS, CDR2 FNYEAQ. The CDR3 extends over 15 amino acids.

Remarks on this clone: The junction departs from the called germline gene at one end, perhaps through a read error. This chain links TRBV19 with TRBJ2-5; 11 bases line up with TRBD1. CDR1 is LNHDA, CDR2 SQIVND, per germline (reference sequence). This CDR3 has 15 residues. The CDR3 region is CASKVGQGAWEIQYF. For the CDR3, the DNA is TGTGCCAGTAAAGTCGGACAGGGGGCATGGGAGATCCAGTACTTC.

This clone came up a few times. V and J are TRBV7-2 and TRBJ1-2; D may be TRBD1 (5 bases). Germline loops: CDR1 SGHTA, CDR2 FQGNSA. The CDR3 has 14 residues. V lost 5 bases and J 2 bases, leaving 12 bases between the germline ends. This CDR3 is CASSPRTTNYGYTF. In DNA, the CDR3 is TGTGCCAGCAGCCCTCGGACAACCAACTATGGCTACACCTTC.

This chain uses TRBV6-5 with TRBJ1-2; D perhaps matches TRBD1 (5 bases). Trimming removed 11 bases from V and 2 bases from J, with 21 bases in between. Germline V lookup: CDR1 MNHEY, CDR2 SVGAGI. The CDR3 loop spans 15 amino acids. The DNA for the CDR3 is TGTGCCGCGAGGGGAGGCGCGTCTGGAAACTATGGCTACACCTTC. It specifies CAARGGASGNYGYTF.

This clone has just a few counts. CDR3 sequence: CASSPRGGGWANEKLFF. The CDR3 DNA follows: TGTGCCAGCAGCCCTCGGGGTGGGGGCTGGGCTAATGAAAAACTGTTTTTT. The V and J genes are TRBV9 and TRBJ1-4, with a weak D call TRBD1 (6 bases). The length of the CDR3 is 17 residues. V was cut by 4 bases and J by 3 bases, with 19 bases left in between. Per the germline V gene, CDR1 is SGDLS and CDR2 is YYNGEE.

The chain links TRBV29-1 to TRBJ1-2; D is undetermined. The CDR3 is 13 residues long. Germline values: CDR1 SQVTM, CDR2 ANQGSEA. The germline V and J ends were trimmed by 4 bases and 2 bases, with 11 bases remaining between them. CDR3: CSVGAAGNYGYTF. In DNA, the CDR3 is TGCAGCGTTGGGGCAGCGGGAAACTATGGCTACACCTTC.

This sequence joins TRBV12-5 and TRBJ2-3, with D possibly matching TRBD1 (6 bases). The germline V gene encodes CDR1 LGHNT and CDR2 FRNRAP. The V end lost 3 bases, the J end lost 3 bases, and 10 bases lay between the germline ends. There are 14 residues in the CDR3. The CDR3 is CASGLWTETDTQYF. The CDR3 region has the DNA TGTGCTAGTGGTTTATGGACAGAGACAGATACGCAGTATTTT.

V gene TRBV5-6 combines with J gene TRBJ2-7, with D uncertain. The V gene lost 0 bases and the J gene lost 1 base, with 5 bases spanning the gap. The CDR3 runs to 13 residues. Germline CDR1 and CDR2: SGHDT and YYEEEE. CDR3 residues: CASSLDQSYEQYF. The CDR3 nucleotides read TGTGCCAGCAGCTTGGATCAATCCTACGAGCAGTACTTC.

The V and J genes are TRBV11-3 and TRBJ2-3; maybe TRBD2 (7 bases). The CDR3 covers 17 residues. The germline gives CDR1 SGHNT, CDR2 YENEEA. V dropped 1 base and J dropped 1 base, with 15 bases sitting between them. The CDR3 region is CASSLAGQGGGTDTQYF. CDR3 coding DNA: TGTGCCAGCAGCTTAGCCGGGCAAGGGGGGGGCACAGATACGCAGTATTTT.

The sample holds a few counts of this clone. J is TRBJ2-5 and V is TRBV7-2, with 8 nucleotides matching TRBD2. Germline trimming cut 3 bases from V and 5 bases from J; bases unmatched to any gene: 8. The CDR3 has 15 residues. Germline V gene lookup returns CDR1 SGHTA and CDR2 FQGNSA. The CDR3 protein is CASSFRGGRRETQYF. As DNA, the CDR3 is TGTGCCAGCAGCTTTCGGGGGGGCCGGCGGGAGACCCAGTACTTC.

The CDR3, as DNA: TGTGCCAGCAGTGAAGCATATCAGTCCACAGATACGCAGTATTTT. Its translation is CASSEAYQSTDTQYF. This rearrangement joins TRBV2 to TRBJ2-3; no definite D call. Germline V gives CDR1 SNHLY, CDR2 FYNNEI. The ends were cut back, 0 bases at V and 2 bases at J, with 9 bases in the middle. The CDR3 has 15 amino acids.

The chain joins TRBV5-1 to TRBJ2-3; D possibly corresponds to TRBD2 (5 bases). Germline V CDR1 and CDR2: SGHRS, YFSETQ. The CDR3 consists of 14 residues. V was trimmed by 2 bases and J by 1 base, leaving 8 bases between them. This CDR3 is CASSFLAGTDTQYF. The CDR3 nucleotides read TGCGCCAGCAGCTTCCTAGCAGGCACAGATACGCAGTATTTT.

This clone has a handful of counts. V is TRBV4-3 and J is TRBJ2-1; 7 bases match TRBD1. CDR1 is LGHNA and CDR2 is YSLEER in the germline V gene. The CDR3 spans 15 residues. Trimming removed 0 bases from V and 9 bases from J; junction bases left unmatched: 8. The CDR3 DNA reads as TGCGCCAGCAGCCAAGATCTACAGGGGCTGGGTGAGCAGTTCTTC. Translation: CASSQDLQGLGEQFF.

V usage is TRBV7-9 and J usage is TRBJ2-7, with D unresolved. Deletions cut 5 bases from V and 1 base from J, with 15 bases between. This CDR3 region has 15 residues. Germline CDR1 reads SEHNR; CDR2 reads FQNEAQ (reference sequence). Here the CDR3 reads CASSTTTSGSYEQYF. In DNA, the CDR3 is TGTGCCAGCAGCACCACCACTTCGGGTTCCTACGAGCAGTACTTC.